The T cell receptor beta chain described here comes from a study of CD8+ T cells in alopecia areata. Study in general: Treated patients were given oral tofacitinib, which was dosed at 5 to 10 mg twice daily.

Study outcomes and limitations: Clonality exceeded that of normal scalp in lesional scalp, most notably in alopecia totalis/universalis.

Extracted from the samples, RNA was reverse transcribed into cDNA to serve as the sequencing template. Profiling relied on immunoSEQ multiplex PCR, and the TCRdb table lists in-frame clones only, not all of them. The sample gives under 300,000 clones, about two thirds of which show up once; roughly 1.2% is in the top ten. Trimming shortened V by 4 bases and J by 5 bases, and 8 bases separated the two germline ends. Germline CDR1 and CDR2: SQVTM and ANQGSEA. CDR3 length: 11 amino acids. About this clone: Its antigen is as yet unknown. The same CDR3 also results from other DNA sequences found in this sample.

The chain is built from TRBV29-1 and TRBJ1-1, with D hard to call. Sequences were derived from CD4+ T cells sorted from blood, sampled at week 0. This TCR was recovered from a human donor with alopecia areata. CDR3 DNA sequence: TGCAGCGTTGTTGTGGTGACTGAAGCTTTCTTT. It encodes CSVVVVTEAFF.